The 7 T cell receptor beta chains listed next were all sequenced from one sample in a study of tumor and adjacent non-tumor tissue in lung cancer. The library came from three nested PCR rounds adapted from ARM-PCR protocols. TCRdb ran MiXCR on the multiplex PCR reads and lists one entry per CDR3 protein. The data show some 200,000 distinct CDR3 sequences, with 70% to 75% seen just once and 20% to 25% held by the top ten. The template was RNA from unsorted bulk tissue. Sequenced material: lung tumor tissue. These receptors were taken from a man in his sixties with non-small cell lung cancer.

This clonotype was recorded many times. V and J are TRBV10-1 and TRBJ2-3, with unresolved D. The CDR3 covers 13 residues. V was clipped by 2 bases and J by 4 bases, with 7 bases between them. CDR1 WNHNN and CDR2 SYGVQD come from the germline V gene (reference sequence). The CDR3 spells CASSENHPDTQYF. The DNA for the CDR3 is TGCGCCAGCAGTGAGAATCACCCAGATACGCAGTATTTT.

The V gene is TRBV29-1, the J gene TRBJ1-4, with D possibly matching TRBD1 (6 bases). The CDR3 extends over 14 amino acids. Looked up from germline, CDR1 is SQVTM and CDR2 is ANQGSEA. Deletions cut 7 bases from V and 4 bases from J, with 16 bases between. The CDR3: CSAAVTGRNEKLFF. In DNA, the CDR3 is TGCAGCGCAGCCGTGACAGGTCGTAATGAAAAACTGTTTTTT.

Concerning this clonotype: A much larger clonotype is one base distant, so this may be a read error. The chain links TRBV4-2 to TRBJ1-4; D is ambiguous. The germline V gene has CDR1 LGHNA and CDR2 YNFKEQ. This CDR3 is built from 16 residues. The CDR3, as DNA: TGTACCAGCAGCCAAGATCGGGAAGGTGGGTTGGGAAAACTGTTTTTT. Residues: CTSSQDREGGLGKLFF.

Comments on this clonotype: A read error may be the cause here, since a much bigger clone is one base away. The rearrangement joins TRBV6-5 to TRBJ1-2; no clear D gene. This CDR3 has 13 residues. Germline CDR1 reads MNHEY; CDR2 reads SVGAGI. The CDR3 sequence is CASSYSANYGCTF. CDR3 bases: TGTGCCAGCAGTTACTCAGCTAACTATGGCTGCACCTTC.

On this clonotype itself: This may be a read error, as it is one base from a much larger clone. V and J are TRBV29-1 and TRBJ2-7; D is possibly TRBD1 (6 bases). V was trimmed by 3 bases and J by 7 bases, leaving 19 bases between them. The CDR3 loop spans 14 amino acids. CDR1 and CDR2 from the germline V gene are SQVTM and ANQGSEA. This CDR3 is CSVDPGKGGKEQYF. In DNA, the CDR3 is TGCAGCGTTGACCCTGGGAAAGGGGGAAAAGAGCAGTACTTC.

The gene calls are TRBV12-3 or TRBV12-4 and TRBJ2-1, with no clear D. The V end was cut by 6 bases, the J end by 7 bases, with 10 bases between. This CDR3 region has 12 residues. CDR3 residues: CASSKTRNEQFF. CDR3 nucleotide sequence: TGTGCCAGCAGCAAGACAAGAAATGAGCAGTTCTTC.

The chain recombines TRBV6-6 with TRBJ1-5; the D is unclear. V was trimmed by 5 bases and J by 3 bases, leaving 11 bases between them. Germline V gene lookup returns CDR1 MNHNY and CDR2 SVGAGI (reference sequence). The CDR3 runs 14 residues. The CDR3 DNA follows: TGTGCCAGCAGTCTTACTAATATCAATCAGCCCCAGCATTTT. Translated, it gives CASSLTNINQPQHF.